This T cell receptor beta chain originates from a study of radiotherapy plus CTLA-4 blockade in lung cancer. Sequencing used immunoSEQ multiplex PCR; TCRdb keeps in-frame clones, though not all of them. The repertoire holds 75,000 to 95,000 clones, roughly 70% seen once, with around 15% in the top ten. Trimming removed 5 bases from V and 5 bases from J; junction bases left unmatched: 9. This CDR3 has 16 residues. The germline V gene has CDR1 KGHSH and CDR2 LQKENI. Remarks on this clone: Antigen unknown.

Whole-study findings and limits: It was early blood T cell clone dynamics, with interferon-beta, that reportedly best predicted response.

The sample was peripheral blood, taken from a patient treated with radiotherapy plus ipilimumab. V gene TRBV18 combines with J gene TRBJ2-1, with 10 bases aligning to TRBD2. This receptor was identified in a human donor with non-small cell lung cancer that progressed on radiotherapy plus ipilimumab. The CDR3 bases are TGTGCCAGCTCATCTATAATAGCGGGGGGAAACAATGAGCAGTTCTTC. Translating it yields CASSSIIAGGNNEQFF.